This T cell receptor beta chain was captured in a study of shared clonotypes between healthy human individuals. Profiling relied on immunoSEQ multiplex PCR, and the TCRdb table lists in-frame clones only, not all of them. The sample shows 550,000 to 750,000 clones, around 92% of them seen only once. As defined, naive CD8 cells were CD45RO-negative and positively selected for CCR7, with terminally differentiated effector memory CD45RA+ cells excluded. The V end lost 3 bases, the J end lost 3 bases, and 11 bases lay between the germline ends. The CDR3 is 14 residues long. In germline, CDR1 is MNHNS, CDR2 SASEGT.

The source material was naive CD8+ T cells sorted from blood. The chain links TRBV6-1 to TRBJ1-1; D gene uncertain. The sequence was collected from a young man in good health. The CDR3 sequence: CASSEWGEHTEAFF. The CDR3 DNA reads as TGTGCCAGCAGTGAGTGGGGAGAGCACACTGAAGCTTTCTTT.